The clone carrying this T cell receptor (beta chain) was found a few times. The data were taken from a study of blood T cell repertoires in COVID-19. Data came from immunoSEQ multiplex PCR; TCRdb stores just in-frame clones and leaves some out. The sample has 200,000 to 250,000 clones, about 83% seen once. This CDR3 has 14 amino acids. CDR1 and CDR2 from the germline V gene are SGHRS and YFSETQ. The trim removed 6 bases at V and 4 bases at J, leaving 5 bases unmatched. The sequenced material came from peripheral blood. The sequence derives from a woman aged 50 to 65 with acute or convalescent COVID-19. This chain connects TRBV5-1 to TRBJ2-7; TRBD2 aligns across 12 bases. DNA of the CDR3: TGCGCCAGCACCCAGACTAGCGGGAGTTACGAGCAGTACTTC. Translated, it gives CASTQTSGSYEQYF. The full variable domain, its missing parts supplied by reference TRBV5-1 and TRBJ2-7, is KAGVTQTPRYLIKTRGQQVTLSCSPISGHRSVSWYQQTPGQGLQFLFEYFSETQRNKGNFPGRFSGRQFSNSRSEMNVSTLELGDSALYLCASTQTSGSYEQYFGPGTRLTVT.